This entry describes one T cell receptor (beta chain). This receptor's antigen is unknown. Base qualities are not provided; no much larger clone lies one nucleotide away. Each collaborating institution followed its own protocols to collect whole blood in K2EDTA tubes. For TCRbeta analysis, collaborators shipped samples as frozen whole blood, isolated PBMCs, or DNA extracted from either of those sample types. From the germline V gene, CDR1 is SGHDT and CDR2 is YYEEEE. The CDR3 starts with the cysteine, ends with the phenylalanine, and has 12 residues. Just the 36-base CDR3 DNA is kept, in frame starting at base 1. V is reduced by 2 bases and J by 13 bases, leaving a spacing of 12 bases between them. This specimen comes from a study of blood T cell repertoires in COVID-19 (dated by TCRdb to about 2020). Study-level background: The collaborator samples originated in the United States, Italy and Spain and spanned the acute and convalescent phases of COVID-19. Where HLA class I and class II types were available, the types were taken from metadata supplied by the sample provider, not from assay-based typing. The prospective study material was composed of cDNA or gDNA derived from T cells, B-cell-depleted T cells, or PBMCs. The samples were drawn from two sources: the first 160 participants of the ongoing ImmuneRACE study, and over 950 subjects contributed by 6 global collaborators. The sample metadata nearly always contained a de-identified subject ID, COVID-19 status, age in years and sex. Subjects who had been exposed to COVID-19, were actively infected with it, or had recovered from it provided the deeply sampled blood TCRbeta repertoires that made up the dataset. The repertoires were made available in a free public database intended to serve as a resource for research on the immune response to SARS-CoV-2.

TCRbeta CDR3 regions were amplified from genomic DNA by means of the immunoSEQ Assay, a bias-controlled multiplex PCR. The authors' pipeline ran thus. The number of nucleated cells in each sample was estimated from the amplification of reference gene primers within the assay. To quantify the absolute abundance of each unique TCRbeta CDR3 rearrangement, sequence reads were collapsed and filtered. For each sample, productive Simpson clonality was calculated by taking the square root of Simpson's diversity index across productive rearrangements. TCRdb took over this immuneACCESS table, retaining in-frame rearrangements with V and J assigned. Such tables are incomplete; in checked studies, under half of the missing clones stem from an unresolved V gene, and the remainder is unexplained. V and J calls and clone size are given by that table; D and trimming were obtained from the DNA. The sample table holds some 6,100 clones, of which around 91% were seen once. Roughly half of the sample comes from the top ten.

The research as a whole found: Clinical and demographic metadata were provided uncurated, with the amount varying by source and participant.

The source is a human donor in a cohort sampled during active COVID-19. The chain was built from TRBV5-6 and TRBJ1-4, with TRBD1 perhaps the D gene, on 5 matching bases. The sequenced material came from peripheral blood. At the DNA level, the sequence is TGTGCCAGCAGCTTACCGGGCGGGGGACTGTTTTTT. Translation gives CASSLPGGGLFF.